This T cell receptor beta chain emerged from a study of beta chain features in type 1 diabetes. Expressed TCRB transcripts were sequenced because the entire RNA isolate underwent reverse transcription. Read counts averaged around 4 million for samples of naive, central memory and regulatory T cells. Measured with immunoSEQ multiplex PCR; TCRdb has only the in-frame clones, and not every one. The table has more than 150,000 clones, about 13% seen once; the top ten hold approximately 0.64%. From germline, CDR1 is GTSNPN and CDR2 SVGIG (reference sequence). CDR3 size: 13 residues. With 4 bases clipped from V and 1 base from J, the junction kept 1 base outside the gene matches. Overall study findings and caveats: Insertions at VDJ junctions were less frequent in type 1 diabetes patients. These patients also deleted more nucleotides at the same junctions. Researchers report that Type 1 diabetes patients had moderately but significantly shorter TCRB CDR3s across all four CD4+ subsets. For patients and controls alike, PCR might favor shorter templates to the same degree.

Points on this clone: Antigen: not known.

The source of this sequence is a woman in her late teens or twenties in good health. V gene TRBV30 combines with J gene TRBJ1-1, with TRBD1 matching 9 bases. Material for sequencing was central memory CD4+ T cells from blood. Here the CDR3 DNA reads TGTGCCTGGAACAGGGGGCGGAACACTGAAGCTTTCTTT. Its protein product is CAWNRGRNTEAFF.